Each of the 32 T cell receptor beta chains below was sequenced from the same sample in a study of shared clonotypes between healthy human individuals (dated by TCRdb to the early 2020s). The library was prepared using the immunoSEQ multiplex PCR assay. This is the immuneACCESS table as TCRdb keeps it, with only in-frame sequences that have V and J called. A part of the clones is gone; compared with another copy, unresolved V genes explain less than half, and the rest is unexplained. In all, the sample holds 2 million to 2.5 million clones, and over 90% of those were seen once. 0.39% of the sample is in the top ten clones. Material for sequencing was naive CD4+ T cells from PBMCs. This specimen's cell subset or site label, interpreted: CD45RA+ positively selected. Source of these receptors: a young man in good health. Some clones in this sample may be carry-over from other donors' samples.

The chain combines TRBV27 with TRBJ1-1; the D is unclear. Germline CDR1 reads MNHEY; CDR2 reads SMNVEV (reference sequence). The CDR3 runs to 15 residues. Trimming removed 5 bases from V and 0 bases from J, with 13 bases in between. CDR3 nucleotide sequence: TGTGCCAGCAGTGCCTTTTCCGTGGTGAACACTGAAGCTTTCTTT. It encodes CASSAFSVVNTEAFF.

This chain uses TRBV6-5 with TRBJ1-1; a weak D match, TRBD1 (5 bases). V lost 2 bases, J lost 3 bases, and 13 bases lay in between. CDR1 is MNHEY and CDR2 is SVGAGI in the germline V gene. This CDR3 spans 15 amino acids. The CDR3 DNA reads as TGTGCCAGCAGTTACCAACACAGGTCAGACACTGAAGCTTTCTTT. Its protein product is CASSYQHRSDTEAFF.

This chain links TRBV27 with TRBJ2-7, with TRBD1 identical over 9 bases. Germline CDR1 and CDR2: MNHEY and SMNVEV (reference sequence). The CDR3 covers 19 residues. With V trimmed by 5 bases and J by 4 bases, 21 bases remained unmatched. CDR3 sequence (DNA): TGTGCCAGCAGTCTCCAACCGGGACAGGGTCTTTTAGGGCGGTACGAGCAGTACTTC. It encodes CASSLQPGQGLLGRYEQYF.

The V call is TRBV7-6, the J call TRBJ1-4, with 8 bases fitting TRBD1. This CDR3 region has 16 residues. Germline V gene lookup returns CDR1 SGHVS and CDR2 FNYEAQ. The trim removed 3 bases at V and 1 base at J, leaving 4 bases unmatched. The chain's CDR3 is CASSFQGAGTNEKLFF. The CDR3 coding sequence is TGTGCCAGCAGCTTCCAGGGGGCGGGAACTAATGAAAAACTGTTTTTT.

This chain uses TRBV7-3 with TRBJ1-1, with 7 bases fitting TRBD1. The CDR3 contains 15 residues. Trimming removed 1 base from V and 1 base from J; junction bases left unmatched: 3. Germline lookup yields CDR1 SGHTA and CDR2 FQGTGA. CDR3 region: CASSLMQGGNTEAFF. The CDR3 nucleotides are TGTGCCAGCAGCTTAATGCAGGGGGGGAACACTGAAGCTTTCTTT.

This chain uses TRBV15 with TRBJ1-4, with 7 bases aligning to TRBD1. Germline V gives CDR1 LNHNV, CDR2 YYDKDF (reference sequence). The ends lost 6 bases at V and 5 bases at J; junction bases unmatched: 9. The CDR3 spans 15 residues. CDR3 coding DNA: TGTGCCACCAGTCAGGGGGGGCTGCTGAATGAAAAACTGTTTTTT. It specifies CATSQGGLLNEKLFF.

The chain links TRBV28 to TRBJ2-3; TRBD1 might be the D (6 bases). V was clipped by 3 bases and J by 1 base, with 17 bases between them. This CDR3 has 17 amino acids. Germline CDR1 reads MDHEN; CDR2 reads SYDVKM. CDR3 protein: CASSLYRAYRGTDTQYF. The CDR3 DNA reads as TGTGCCAGCAGTTTGTACCGGGCCTACAGGGGCACAGATACGCAGTATTTT. Full variable domain (missing parts from reference TRBV28 and TRBJ2-3): DVKVTQSSRYLVKRTGEKVFLECVQDMDHENMFWYRQDPGLGLRLIYFSYDVKMKEKGDIPEGYSVSREKKERFSLILESASTNQTSMYLCASSLYRAYRGTDTQYFGPGTRLTVL.

This clone was recorded only once. The same CDR3 also results from other DNA sequences found in this sample. The chain joins TRBV9 to TRBJ2-1; 10 bases are shared with TRBD2. Germline V gene sequence: CDR1 SGDLS, CDR2 YYNGEE. CDR3 length equals 15 residues. Trimming cost V 5 bases and J 9 bases; bases outside gene matches: 11. CDR3 nucleotide sequence: TGTGCCAGCAGTGGGGGGCTAGCGGGAGTGGGTGAGCAGTTCTTC. Protein: CASSGGLAGVGEQFF.

The J gene is TRBJ2-5, the V gene TRBV11-1; 10 bases fit TRBD2. The length of the CDR3 is 15 residues. Germline values: CDR1 SGHAT, CDR2 FQDESV (reference sequence). V lost 5 bases to trimming and J lost 5 bases; unmatched junction nucleotides: 8. The CDR3 loop is CASSPQAGGPETQYF. The CDR3 coding sequence is TGTGCCAGCAGCCCTCAAGCGGGAGGGCCGGAGACCCAGTACTTC.

V gene TRBV19 combines with J gene TRBJ2-3, with a weak D call TRBD2 (6 bases). CDR1 and CDR2 from the germline V gene are LNHDA and SQIVND (reference sequence). Trimming cost V 10 bases and J 0 bases, with 17 bases left between them. This CDR3 contains 15 residues. CDR3 residues: CATKWRDRSTDTQYF. In DNA, the CDR3 is TGTGCCACCAAATGGCGGGACCGCAGCACAGATACGCAGTATTTT.

The rearrangement links TRBV27 to TRBJ2-3; the D call may be TRBD1 or TRBD2 (5 bases each). The ends were cut back, 2 bases at V and 0 bases at J, with 12 bases in the middle. CDR1 is MNHEY, CDR2 SMNVEV, per germline (reference sequence). There are 16 residues in the CDR3. The CDR3 sequence is CASSLLPGRSTDTQYF. The CDR3 nucleotides read TGTGCCAGCAGTTTACTCCCGGGGCGAAGCACAGATACGCAGTATTTT.

Only one count was recorded for this clone. The V gene is TRBV2, the J gene TRBJ1-2; 7 bases align to TRBD1. CDR1 and CDR2 from the germline V gene are SNHLY and FYNNEI. This CDR3 is built from 15 residues. Trimming cost V 0 bases and J 7 bases; bases outside gene matches: 8. CDR3 in DNA: TGTGCCAGCAGTGAAGCGCGGCAGGGGGTTGGTGGCTACACCTTC. Translation gives CASSEARQGVGGYTF.

This rearrangement joins TRBV7-8 to TRBJ2-3; tentatively, D is TRBD2 (6 bases). Trimming removed 3 bases from V and 6 bases from J, with 13 bases in between. The CDR3 extends over 14 amino acids. In germline, CDR1 is SGHVS, CDR2 FQNEAQ. CDR3 amino acids: CASSLLATSDTQYF. The DNA of the CDR3 is TGTGCCAGCAGCTTGCTAGCGACTTCCGATACGCAGTATTTT.

The V call is TRBV7-8, the J call TRBJ2-5; D is perhaps TRBD2 (6 bases). CDR3 length: 16 residues. The germline CDR1 and CDR2 sequences are SGHVS and FQNEAQ. Trimming took off 1 base at V and 5 bases at J, with 17 bases between the two ends. CDR3 loop: CASSLDQQARGETQYF. The CDR3, as DNA: TGTGCCAGCAGCTTAGACCAACAGGCGCGGGGCGAGACCCAGTACTTC.

This sequence joins TRBV7-2 and TRBJ1-4; D is perhaps TRBD1 (5 bases). The CDR3 loop spans 15 amino acids. Between the trimmed V and J ends, which lost 5 bases and 7 bases, there was a span of 17 bases. Germline assignment: CDR1 SGHTA and CDR2 FQGNSA. The DNA for the CDR3 is TGTGCCAGCAGCCCACTCCCGGGGGAGGGTGAAAAACTGTTTTTT. This encodes CASSPLPGEGEKLFF.

This sequence joins TRBV7-3 and TRBJ1-1, with D unclear. Germline-derived CDR1 and CDR2 are SGHTA and FQGTGA. V was cut by 3 bases and J by 7 bases, with 12 bases left in between. This CDR3 spans 13 amino acids. The CDR3 is CASSLAADVEAFF. The CDR3 DNA follows: TGTGCCAGCAGCTTGGCAGCAGATGTTGAAGCTTTCTTT.

The V call is TRBV7-3, the J call TRBJ2-3, with a possible D match to TRBD1 (6 bases). Deletions cut 3 bases from V and 5 bases from J, with 15 bases between. CDR1 is SGHTA, CDR2 FQGTGA, per germline. The CDR3 is made up of 15 amino acids. Here the CDR3 DNA reads TGTGCCAGCAGCTTCGATCTAGGGGGAAGAGATACGCAGTATTTT. It is translated as CASSFDLGGRDTQYF.

The chain carries TRBV5-1 and TRBJ2-1; D remains ambiguous. The germline V and J ends were trimmed by 0 bases and 9 bases, with 10 bases remaining between them. Per germline, CDR1 SGHRS and CDR2 YFSETQ. CDR3 size: 13 residues. The CDR3 loop reads CASSLDPTREQFF. The CDR3 DNA reads TGCGCCAGCAGCTTGGATCCCACCCGTGAGCAGTTCTTC. Combining the CDR3 with reference TRBV5-1 and TRBJ2-1 gives the whole variable domain KAGVTQTPRYLIKTRGQQVTLSCSPISGHRSVSWYQQTPGQGLQFLFEYFSETQRNKGNFPGRFSGRQFSNSRSEMNVSTLELGDSALYLCASSLDPTREQFFGPGTRLTVL.

This clone has only a few counts. The V call is TRBV7-3, the J call TRBJ1-2; no firm D call. Trimming cost V 0 bases and J 7 bases, with 9 bases left between them. This CDR3 spans 13 amino acids. Germline CDR1 is SGHTA and CDR2 is FQGTGA. The CDR3: CASSLTAVGGYTF. The DNA of the CDR3 is TGTGCCAGCAGCTTAACGGCGGTGGGTGGCTACACCTTC. Full variable domain (rest looked up from reference TRBV7-3 and TRBJ1-2): GAGVSQTPSNKVTEKGKYVELRCDPISGHTALYWYRQSLGQGPEFLIYFQGTGAADDSGLPNDRFFAVRPEGSVSTLKIQRTERGDSAVYLCASSLTAVGGYTFGSGTRLTVV.

This rearrangement joins TRBV7-8 to TRBJ2-1; D not resolved. V shed 4 bases and J shed 0 bases, with 10 bases lying between them. CDR1 is SGHVS, CDR2 FQNEAQ, per germline. This CDR3 is 15 amino acids long. The CDR3 reads CASSYLGPSYNEQFF. Here the CDR3 DNA reads TGTGCCAGCAGCTACCTCGGGCCCTCCTACAATGAGCAGTTCTTC.

In its sample, this clone was seen once. The chain uses TRBV29-1 and TRBJ2-1; D possibly uses TRBD1 or TRBD2 (6 bases each). V lost 4 bases, J lost 6 bases, and 10 bases lay in between. The germline V gene has CDR1 SQVTM and CDR2 ANQGSEA. The CDR3 extends over 12 amino acids. The CDR3 DNA reads TGCAGCGTTGTTTGGGGGGCCAATGAGCAGTTCTTC. It specifies CSVVWGANEQFF.

The chain recombines TRBV11-2 with TRBJ2-1, with unresolved D. The length of the CDR3 is 14 residues. V was clipped by 5 bases and J by 8 bases, with 16 bases between them. The germline V gene encodes CDR1 SGHAT and CDR2 FQNNGV. The CDR3 region has the DNA TGTGCCAGCAGCCCATTCCCCAGTGGCGATGAGCAGTTCTTC. Translation: CASSPFPSGDEQFF.

To note about this clone: The sample carries other DNA sequences with the same CDR3. The J gene is TRBJ2-7, the V gene TRBV6-5; 10 nucleotides align to TRBD2. Germline CDR1 and CDR2: MNHEY and SVGAGI. Germline trimming cut 2 bases from V and 1 base from J; bases unmatched to any gene: 2. The CDR3 is 15 residues long. CDR3 nucleotide sequence: TGTGCCAGCAGTTACCTAGCGGGAGCGTCCTACGAGCAGTACTTC. Amino acid sequence: CASSYLAGASYEQYF.

This chain uses TRBV7-9 with TRBJ2-3; D is unclear. Trimming took off 3 bases at V and 4 bases at J, with 11 bases between the two ends. CDR1 and CDR2 from the germline V gene are SEHNR and FQNEAQ (reference sequence). This CDR3 region has 14 residues. The CDR3 DNA follows: TGTGCCAGCAGCTTGGGGTATCCCCCAGATACGCAGTATTTT. Its protein is CASSLGYPPDTQYF.

This chain uses TRBV6-5 with TRBJ2-3; D is perhaps TRBD1 (6 bases). This CDR3 is built from 15 residues. V was trimmed by 2 bases and J by 4 bases, leaving 13 bases between them. The V gene's germline CDR1 is MNHEY and CDR2 SVGAGI. The CDR3 sequence is CASSYLGGTADTQYF. DNA for the CDR3: TGTGCCAGCAGTTACCTAGGGGGTACCGCAGATACGCAGTATTTT.

A word on this clone: Within the sample, other DNA sequences also encode this same CDR3. This rearrangement joins TRBV9 to TRBJ2-7; 10 bases align to TRBD2. The CDR3 sequence is 15 residues long. CDR1 is SGDLS, CDR2 YYNGEE, per germline. V trimming: 0 bases; J trimming: 7 bases; junction bases outside the gene matches: 7. CDR3 sequence reads: CASSVGLAGGGEQYF. The CDR3 DNA reads as TGTGCCAGCAGCGTAGGACTAGCGGGCGGGGGAGAGCAGTACTTC.

The V and J genes are TRBV19 and TRBJ1-1; D unclear. CDR1 is LNHDA and CDR2 is SQIVND in the germline V gene (reference sequence). There are 14 residues in the CDR3. V lost 5 bases and J 2 bases, leaving 12 bases between the germline ends. DNA of the CDR3: TGTGCCAGTAGTGACGGCAGACGAAACACTGAAGCTTTCTTT. This sequence encodes CASSDGRRNTEAFF.

This clone was picked up a small number of times. The chain uses TRBV2 and TRBJ1-5; unclear D gene. Germline lookup yields CDR1 SNHLY and CDR2 FYNNEI. The ends were cut back, 1 base at V and 9 bases at J, with 7 bases in the middle. This CDR3 region has 12 residues. In DNA, the CDR3 is TGTGCCAGCAGTGAAGAACGTGTGCCCCAGCATTTT. The encoded protein is CASSEERVPQHF.

The rearrangement links TRBV28 to TRBJ1-2; D not certain. The V end was cut by 3 bases, the J end by 7 bases, with 12 bases between. This CDR3 is built from 13 residues. Germline V lookup: CDR1 MDHEN, CDR2 SYDVKM. The CDR3 DNA reads TGTGCCAGCAGTTTCGGCCCGGTTGGTGGCTACACCTTC. This gives the protein CASSFGPVGGYTF.

The chain uses TRBV11-3 and TRBJ2-5; the D is unclear. This CDR3 contains 13 residues. The germline V gene has CDR1 SGHNT and CDR2 YENEEA. V shed 2 bases and J shed 4 bases, with 8 bases lying between them. The CDR3 is CASSLTQLETQYF. CDR3 bases: TGTGCCAGCAGCTTAACCCAGCTAGAGACCCAGTACTTC.

This chain connects TRBV19 to TRBJ2-1; D may match TRBD1 or TRBD2 (5 bases each). In germline, CDR1 is LNHDA, CDR2 SQIVND (reference sequence). V was pared by 5 bases and J by 3 bases, with 17 bases between. CDR3 length: 16 amino acids. The CDR3 bases are TGTGCCAGTAGTCCCCGTGGGGGAGAAAGCTACAATGAGCAGTTCTTC. It yields the protein CASSPRGGESYNEQFF.

The chain employs TRBV5-1 and TRBJ2-7, with 7 bases identical to TRBD1. V was clipped by 0 bases and J by 0 bases; unmatched bases: 3. The CDR3 runs to 15 residues. In germline, CDR1 is SGHRS, CDR2 YFSETQ. The CDR3 loop reads CASSLDGQASYEQYF. In DNA form, the CDR3 reads TGCGCCAGCAGCTTGGATGGACAGGCCTCCTACGAGCAGTACTTC.